What follows are 17 T cell receptor beta chains derived from one specimen sequenced in a study of post-analysis software for immune sequencing data. Antigen specificity for these receptors is unknown. General study findings and limits: About five TRBV segments, including TRBV5-6, TRBV5-1 and TRBV20-1, were more frequent in patients than controls.

Unique-molecular-identifier-tagged TCR beta cDNA libraries were used. TCRdb recomputed calls from the PCR reads with MiXCR, one row per CDR3 protein. The data hold roughly 400,000 distinct CDR3 sequences, with 30% to 40% observed a single time. The sequenced material came from blood. Every receptor here comes from a girl aged 2 to 9 with multiple sclerosis.

This clonotype has just a few counts. V gene TRBV29-1 combines with J gene TRBJ1-2, with D possibly TRBD1 on 6 matching bases. Germline lookup yields CDR1 SQVTM and CDR2 ANQGSEA. The CDR3 has 14 amino acids. V lost 1 base and J lost 3, with 12 bases in between. The chain's CDR3 is CSVEGLRTDYGYTF. The CDR3 nucleotides read TGCAGCGTTGAAGGACTACGGACAGACTATGGCTACACCTTC.

This chain links TRBV6-5 with TRBJ1-1; a weak D match, TRBD1 (5 bases). The V and J ends lost 7 bases and 0 bases respectively, with 15 bases between them. In germline, CDR1 is MNHEY, CDR2 SVGAGI. This CDR3 region has 15 residues. The CDR3 spells CASTLTDNMNTEAFF. The CDR3 coding sequence is TGTGCCAGCACCTTGACAGACAATATGAACACTGAAGCTTTCTTT.

The V call is TRBV7-9, the J call TRBJ1-5; D not certain. The V gene's germline CDR1 is SEHNR and CDR2 FQNEAQ (reference sequence). The ends were cut back, 2 bases at V and 2 bases at J, with 10 bases in the middle. The CDR3 consists of 15 residues. The CDR3, as DNA: TGTGCCAGCAGCTTATCCTCCCAGGGCAATCAGCCCCAGCATTTT. It codes for CASSLSSQGNQPQHF.

The chain employs TRBV20-1 and TRBJ1-5, with D possibly matching TRBD1 (5 bases). With 1 base removed from V and 3 bases from J, the gap between germline ends came to 16 bases. Germline CDR1 DFQATT, CDR2 SNEGSKA (reference sequence). The CDR3 totals 16 residues. Here the CDR3 DNA reads TGCAGTGCTAGAGGCGCATCAGGGTTGGCCAATCAGCCCCAGCATTTT. It codes for CSARGASGLANQPQHF.

The chain has TRBV20-1 and TRBJ2-3, with a possible D match to TRBD2 (5 bases). Germline V gene data show CDR1 as DFQATT and CDR2 as SNEGSKA (reference sequence). This CDR3 has 14 residues. V was cut by 1 base and J by 1 base, with 9 bases left in between. DNA for the CDR3: TGCAGTGCTAGAGGGACTCAAGGCACAGATACGCAGTATTTT. As protein: CSARGTQGTDTQYF.

Only a few counts were recorded for this clonotype. The genes are TRBV29-1 and TRBJ1-2; unclear D gene. CDR3 length: 18 amino acids. Looked up from germline, CDR1 is SQVTM and CDR2 is ANQGSEA. Trimming took off 1 base at V and 5 bases at J, with 26 bases between the two ends. The DNA of the CDR3 is TGCAGCGTTGAAGTGTCTCGCGTATCTTCTGAACCTCTTTATGGCTACACCTTC. It encodes CSVEVSRVSSEPLYGYTF. The whole variable domain, remainder taken from reference TRBV29-1 and TRBJ1-2, is SAVISQKPSRDICQRGTSLTIQCQVDSQVTMMFWYRQQPGQSLTLIATANQGSEATYESGFVIDKFPISRPNLTFSTLTVSNMSPEDSSIYLCSVEVSRVSSEPLYGYTFGSGTRLTVV.

The J gene is TRBJ2-3, the V gene TRBV4-3, with 11 bases that match TRBD2. Per germline, CDR1 LGHNA and CDR2 YSLEER. This CDR3 is 16 amino acids long. Trimming cost V 3 bases and J 4 bases; bases outside gene matches: 6. The CDR3 region has the DNA TGCGCCAGCAGCCAGTGGTTAGCGGGAGGGGCAGATACGCAGTATTTT. Protein product: CASSQWLAGGADTQYF.

The chain carries TRBV5-8 and TRBJ1-2; D is ambiguous. Germline V gives CDR1 SGHTS, CDR2 YDEGEE. The CDR3 is made up of 13 amino acids. Trimming took 0 bases from V and 4 from J, leaving 7 bases between them. Here the CDR3 reads CASSLVNSYGYTF. In nucleotides, the CDR3 is TGTGCCAGCAGCTTGGTCAACAGCTATGGCTACACCTTC.

The genes are TRBV7-2 and TRBJ2-1; D gene uncertain. The CDR3 covers 15 residues. With 1 base removed from V and 4 bases from J, the gap between germline ends came to 11 bases. The germline gives CDR1 SGHTA, CDR2 FQGNSA. CDR3 sequence reads: CASSLDNTRYNEQFF. The CDR3, as DNA: TGTGCCAGCAGCTTAGACAATACCCGGTACAATGAGCAGTTCTTC.

The chain couples TRBV10-3 to TRBJ2-5, with a possible D match to TRBD1 (7 bases). This CDR3 spans 16 amino acids. Germline lookup yields CDR1 ENHRY and CDR2 SYGVKD. V lost 4 bases, J lost 2 bases, and 17 bases lay in between. CDR3 in DNA: TGTGCCATCAGTGTCGGAGGGGGCGGTGGGCAAGAGACCCAGTACTTC. This codes for CAISVGGGGGQETQYF.

CDR3 coding DNA: TGTGCCATCATGGGATTTAAAATTTCTAGCTCCTACAATGAGCAGTTCTTC. Translating it yields CAIMGFKISSSYNEQFF. The chain joins TRBV6-1 to TRBJ2-1; D is undetermined. Trimming cost V 10 bases and J 0 bases, with 22 bases left between them. The CDR3 has 17 residues. The germline gives CDR1 MNHNS, CDR2 SASEGT.

The genes are TRBV7-2 and TRBJ2-1; a weak D match, TRBD2 (5 bases). The CDR3 contains 12 residues. Looked up from germline, CDR1 is SGHTA and CDR2 is FQGNSA. V was shortened by 1 base and J by 14 bases, with 12 bases between the two germline ends. CDR3 nucleotides: TGTGCCAGCAGCTTAGGCGGGCCCCTGGAGTTCTTC. This translates into CASSLGGPLEFF.

This rearrangement joins TRBV18 to TRBJ2-7; D is ambiguous. V lost 1 base to trimming and J lost 2 bases, with 12 bases between them. Germline lookup yields CDR1 KGHSH and CDR2 LQKENI. The CDR3 runs 15 residues. The DNA for the CDR3 is TGTGCCAGCTCACCACAGAAAGGGTCAACCTACGAGCAGTACTTC. Its protein product is CASSPQKGSTYEQYF.

The V gene is TRBV7-2, the J gene TRBJ2-1; 10 nucleotides match TRBD2. This CDR3 region has 15 residues. V trimming: 1 base; J trimming: 5 bases; junction bases outside the gene matches: 2. Germline assignment: CDR1 SGHTA and CDR2 FQGNSA. This CDR3 is CASSLELAGNNEQFF. The CDR3 coding sequence is TGTGCCAGCAGCTTAGAACTAGCGGGAAACAATGAGCAGTTCTTC.

This clonotype has only a few counts. The chain recombines TRBV20-1 with TRBJ2-5; 9 positions agree with TRBD1. CDR3 length equals 14 residues. Per the germline V gene, CDR1 is DFQATT and CDR2 is SNEGSKA (reference sequence). The V and J ends lost 0 bases and 4 bases, in that order; junction bases with no gene match: 3. The CDR3 loop reads CSAREDRGGETQYF. CDR3 DNA: TGCAGTGCTAGAGAGGACAGGGGTGGAGAGACCCAGTACTTC.

This sequence joins TRBV5-1 and TRBJ2-2, with 11 bases that match TRBD2. This CDR3 is 19 amino acids long. Per germline, CDR1 SGHRS and CDR2 YFSETQ. J was trimmed by 3 bases and V by 3 bases; bases with no gene match: 13. As DNA, the CDR3 is TGCGCCAGCAGCTCCCGCTACTTTACTAGCGGGGGCTACACCGGGGAGCTGTTTTTT. Translated: CASSSRYFTSGGYTGELFF. The variable domain in full, completed from reference TRBV5-1 and TRBJ2-2, reads KAGVTQTPRYLIKTRGQQVTLSCSPISGHRSVSWYQQTPGQGLQFLFEYFSETQRNKGNFPGRFSGRQFSNSRSEMNVSTLELGDSALYLCASSSRYFTSGGYTGELFFGEGSRLTVL.

Ten or more counts support this clonotype. J is TRBJ2-3 and V is TRBV15; 12 nucleotides agree with TRBD2. Germline trimming cut 0 bases from V and 2 bases from J; bases unmatched to any gene: 9. Germline V gene data show CDR1 as LNHNV and CDR2 as YYDKDF (reference sequence). The CDR3 loop spans 19 amino acids. The CDR3 sequence: CATSRESEGLAGYTDTQYF. Written as DNA, the CDR3 is TGTGCCACCAGCAGAGAATCTGAGGGACTAGCGGGCTACACAGATACGCAGTATTTT.